At least ten counts were recorded for the clone carrying this T cell receptor (beta chain). Its antigen is as yet unknown. The CDR3 spans 13 residues. The V and J ends lost 2 bases and 2 bases respectively, with 6 bases between them. CDR1 is SGHRS, CDR2 YFSETQ, per germline. This sample was taken from a study of blood T cells in healthy people across ages. Study-level findings and limits: A greater number of naive CD4+ cells and higher diversity distinguished long-lived donors from aged donors. A roughly linear age-dependent decrease characterized TCR beta diversity per million T cells.

A second PCR of about 7 to 11 cycles used a sample-barcoded 5' primer and a J-beta primer mix. Using its own MiXCR run on the 5' RACE reads, TCRdb lists one record per CDR3 protein. Counted here are around 650,000 distinct CDR3 sequences, over 40% occurring once; the ten biggest clones make up approximately 31%. The receptor was derived from a man at least 80 years old in good health. The J gene is TRBJ2-3, the V gene TRBV5-1, with D unclear. Sequencing was carried out using blood. The CDR3 sequence: CASSFTPTDTQYF. The CDR3 DNA follows: TGCGCCAGCAGCTTCACCCCCACAGATACGCAGTATTTT.